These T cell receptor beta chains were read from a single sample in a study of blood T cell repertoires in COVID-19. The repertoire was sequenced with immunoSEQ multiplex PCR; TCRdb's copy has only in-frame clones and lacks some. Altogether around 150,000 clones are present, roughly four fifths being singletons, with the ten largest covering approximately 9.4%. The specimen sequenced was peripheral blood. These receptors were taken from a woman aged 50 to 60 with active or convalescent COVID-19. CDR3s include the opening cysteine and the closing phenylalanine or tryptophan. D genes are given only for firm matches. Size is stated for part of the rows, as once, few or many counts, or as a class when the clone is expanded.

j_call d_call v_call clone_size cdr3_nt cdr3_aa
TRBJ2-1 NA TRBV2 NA TGTGCCAGCAGTGGCCTAGATTACAATGAGCAGTTCTTC CASSGLDYNEQFF
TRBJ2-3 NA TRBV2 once TGTGCCAGCAGTGGGGACTCCCGTACGCAGTATTTT CASSGDSRTQYF
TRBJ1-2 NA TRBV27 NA TGTGCCAGCAGTTTAGAGTTCGGTAACTATGGCTACACCTTC CASSLEFGNYGYTF
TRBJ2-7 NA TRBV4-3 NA TGCGCCAGCAGCTCGGGAAGACATGACTCCACCTACGAGCAGTACTTC CASSSGRHDSTYEQYF
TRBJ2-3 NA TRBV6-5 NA TGTGCCAGCAGTATACTAGGAACAGATACGCAGTATTTT CASSILGTDTQYF
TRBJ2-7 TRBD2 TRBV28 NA TGTGCCAGCACCCCGGGACTAGCGGACTCCTACGAGCAGTACTTC CASTPGLADSYEQYF
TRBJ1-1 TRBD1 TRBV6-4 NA TGTGCCAGCAGTGAACAGGGGTTTAACACTGAAGCTTTCTTT CASSEQGFNTEAFF
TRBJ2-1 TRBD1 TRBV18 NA TGTGCCAGTCAACCGGGACAGGGGGGTGATGAGCAGTTCTTC CASQPGQGGDEQFF
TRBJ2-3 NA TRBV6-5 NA TGTGCCAGCTCTGCCGGGGAGGATACGCAGTATTTT CASSAGEDTQYF
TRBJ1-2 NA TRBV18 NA TGTGCCAGCTCACCGGTTGTAGGGGGTTCACGAACTAACTATGGCTACACCTTC CASSPVVGGSRTNYGYTF
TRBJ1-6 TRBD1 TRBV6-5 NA TGTGCCAGCAGTTACGGACAGGAGGGCTCACCCCTCCACTTT CASSYGQEGSPLHF
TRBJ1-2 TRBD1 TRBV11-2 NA TGTGCCAGCAGCTTAGATCGGATTTTGGACAGGGGCTATGGCTACACCTTC CASSLDRILDRGYGYTF
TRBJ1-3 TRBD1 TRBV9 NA TGTGCCAGCAGCGTAGCTCCTTCGACAGGGTCTGGAAACACCATATATTTT CASSVAPSTGSGNTIYF
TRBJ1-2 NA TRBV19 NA TGTGCCAGTAGTCCTGACTACAGCTATGGCTACACCTTC CASSPDYSYGYTF
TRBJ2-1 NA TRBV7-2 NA TGTGCCAGCAGCTTAGAGGAGACTAGGGGTTACAATGAGCAGTTCTTC CASSLEETRGYNEQFF
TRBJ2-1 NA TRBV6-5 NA TGTGCCAGCGCGAGGAACCCGAGGAGGGAGCAGTTCTTC CASARNPRREQFF
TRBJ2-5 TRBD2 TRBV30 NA TGTGCCTGGAGTGTAGCGTCTAGCGGGGTTAAAGAGACCCAGTACTTC CAWSVASSGVKETQYF
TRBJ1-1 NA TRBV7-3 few TGTGCCAGCAGCTTAAATAGCGCATCGACGAACACTGAAGCTTTCTTT CASSLNSASTNTEAFF
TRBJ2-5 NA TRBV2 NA TGTGCCAGCAGTGAAGCCTGGGCCGGCGGGGAGACCCAGTACTTC CASSEAWAGGETQYF
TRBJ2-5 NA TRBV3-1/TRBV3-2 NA TGTGCCAGCAGCCAAGTTCGAGAGACCCAGTACTTC CASSQVRETQYF
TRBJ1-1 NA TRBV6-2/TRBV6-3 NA TGTGCCAGCAGTTACTTGGGCATGAACACTGAAGCTTTCTTT CASSYLGMNTEAFF
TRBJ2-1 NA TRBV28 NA TGTGCCAGCAGCTGGTCCCCTCTACGAGCGGTTGAGCAGTTCTTC CASSWSPLRAVEQFF
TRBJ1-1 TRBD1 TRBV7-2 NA TGTGCCAGCAGCTTAGGGGCAGGGGGCACTGAAGCTTTCTTT CASSLGAGGTEAFF
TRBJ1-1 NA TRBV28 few TGTGCCAGCACGGCCTCGACGGGAAAGAACACTGAAGCTTTCTTT CASTASTGKNTEAFF
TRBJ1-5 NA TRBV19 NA TGTGCCAGTAGTATGAACGGGGAACGGAGGGCCCAGCATTTT CASSMNGERRAQHF
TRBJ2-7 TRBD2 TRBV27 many TGTGCCAGCAGTTGGGGCGGCGGACTAGTCTACGAGCAGTACTTC CASSWGGGLVYEQYF
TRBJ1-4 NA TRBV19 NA TGTGCCAGTAGTATTAGGGCAGGGGTGAAAGAAAAACTGTTTTTT CASSIRAGVKEKLFF
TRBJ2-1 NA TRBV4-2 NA TGTGCCAGCAGCCAAGCGGCAGGGAATGAGCAGTTCTTC CASSQAAGNEQFF
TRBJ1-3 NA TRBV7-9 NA TGTGCCAGCAGCCCTCACGAACAGGGTTCTGGAAACACCATATATTTT CASSPHEQGSGNTIYF
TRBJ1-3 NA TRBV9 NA TGTGCCAGCAGCGTGGGGGCCCTCTCTGGAAACACCATATATTTT CASSVGALSGNTIYF
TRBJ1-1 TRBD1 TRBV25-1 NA TGTGCCAGCAGCGGAACCTACAGGGGAGTGTACACTGAAGCTTTCTTT CASSGTYRGVYTEAFF
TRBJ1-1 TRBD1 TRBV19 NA TGTGCCAGTAGTATAGGCTCGGGACAGCCTGAAGCTTTCTTT CASSIGSGQPEAFF
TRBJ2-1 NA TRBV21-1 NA TGTGCCAGCAGCAATTACTGGGCAGAGGGGTTCTTC CASSNYWAEGFF
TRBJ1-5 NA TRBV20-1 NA TGCAGTGCTAGTGGGGAGGGCAATCAGCCCCAGCATTTT CSASGEGNQPQHF
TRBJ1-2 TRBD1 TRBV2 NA TGTGCCAGCAGTGTCCTCAGGGGGCCTGGCTACACCTTC CASSVLRGPGYTF
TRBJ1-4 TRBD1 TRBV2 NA TGTGCCAGCAGTCGACAGGGAGTAAGGGAAAAACTGTTTTTT CASSRQGVREKLFF